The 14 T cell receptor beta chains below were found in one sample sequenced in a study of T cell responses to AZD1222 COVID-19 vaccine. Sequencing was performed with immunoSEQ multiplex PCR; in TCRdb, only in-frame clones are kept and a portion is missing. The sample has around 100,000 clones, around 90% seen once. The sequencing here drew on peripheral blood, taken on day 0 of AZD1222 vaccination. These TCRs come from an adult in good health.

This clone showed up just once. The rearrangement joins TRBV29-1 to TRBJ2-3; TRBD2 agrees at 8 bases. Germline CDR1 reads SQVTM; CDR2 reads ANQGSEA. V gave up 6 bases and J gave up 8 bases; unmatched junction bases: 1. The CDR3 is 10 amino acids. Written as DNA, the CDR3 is TGCAGCGTAACTAGCGGTACGCAGTATTTT. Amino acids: CSVTSGTQYF.

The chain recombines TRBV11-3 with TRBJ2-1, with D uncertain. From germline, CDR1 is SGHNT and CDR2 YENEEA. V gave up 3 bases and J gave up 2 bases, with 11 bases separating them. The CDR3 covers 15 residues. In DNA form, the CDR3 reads TGTGCCAGCAGCTTCTTGGGTTCGGCCTACAATGAGCAGTTCTTC. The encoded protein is CASSFLGSAYNEQFF. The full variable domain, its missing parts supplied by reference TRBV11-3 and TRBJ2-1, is EAGVVQSPRYKIIEKKQPVAFWCNPISGHNTLYWYLQNLGQGPELLIRYENEEAVDDSQLPKDRFSAERLKGVDSTLKIQPAELGDSAVYLCASSFLGSAYNEQFFGPGTRLTVL.

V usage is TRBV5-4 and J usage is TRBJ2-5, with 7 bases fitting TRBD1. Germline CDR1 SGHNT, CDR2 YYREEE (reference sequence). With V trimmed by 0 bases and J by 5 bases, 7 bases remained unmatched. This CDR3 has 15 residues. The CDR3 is CASSLDRGSLETQYF. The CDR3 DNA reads TGTGCCAGCAGCTTGGACAGGGGAAGTTTGGAGACCCAGTACTTC.

This chain's CDR3 is CASSLSQGASYEQYF. In DNA form, the CDR3 reads TGTGCCAGCAGCTTATCACAGGGGGCGTCCTACGAGCAGTACTTC. This chain joins TRBV7-3 and TRBJ2-7; 9 bases line up with TRBD1. The CDR3 spans 15 residues. V gave up 2 bases and J gave up 1 base; unmatched junction bases: 3. Germline CDR1 SGHTA, CDR2 FQGTGA.

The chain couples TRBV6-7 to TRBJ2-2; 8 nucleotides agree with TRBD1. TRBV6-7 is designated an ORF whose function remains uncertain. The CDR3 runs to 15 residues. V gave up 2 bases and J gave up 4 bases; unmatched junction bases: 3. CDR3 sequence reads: CASSYPRGRTGELFF. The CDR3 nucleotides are TGTGCCAGCAGTTACCCCAGGGGGCGCACCGGGGAGCTGTTTTTT.

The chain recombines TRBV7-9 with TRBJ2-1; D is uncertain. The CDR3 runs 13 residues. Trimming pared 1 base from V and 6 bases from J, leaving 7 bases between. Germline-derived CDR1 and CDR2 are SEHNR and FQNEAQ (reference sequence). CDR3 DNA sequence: TGTGCCAGCAGCTTAGTATTGTTCAATGAGCAGTTCTTC. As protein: CASSLVLFNEQFF.

The CDR3 nucleotides are TGCGCCAGCAGCCTAACTCAGGGAAGAGAGACCCAGTACTTC. Protein sequence: CASSLTQGRETQYF. V and J are TRBV5-1 and TRBJ2-5; TRBD1 is a possible D gene (5 bases). The CDR3 runs to 14 residues. Per germline, CDR1 SGHRS and CDR2 YFSETQ. The V end lost 4 bases, the J end lost 4 bases, and 14 bases lay between the germline ends. Filled out from reference TRBV5-1 and TRBJ2-5, the complete variable domain reads KAGVTQTPRYLIKTRGQQVTLSCSPISGHRSVSWYQQTPGQGLQFLFEYFSETQRNKGNFPGRFSGRQFSNSRSEMNVSTLELGDSALYLCASSLTQGRETQYFGPGTRLLVL.

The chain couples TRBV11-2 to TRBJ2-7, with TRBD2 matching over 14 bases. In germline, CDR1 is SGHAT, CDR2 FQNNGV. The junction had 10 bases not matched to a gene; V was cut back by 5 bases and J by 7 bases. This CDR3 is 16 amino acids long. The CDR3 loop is CASSQGLAGVVEEQYF. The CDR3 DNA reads TGTGCCAGCAGCCAGGGACTAGCGGGAGTCGTGGAAGAGCAGTACTTC. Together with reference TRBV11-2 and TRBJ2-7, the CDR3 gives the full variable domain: EAGVAQSPRYKIIEKRQSVAFWCNPISGHATLYWYQQILGQGPKLLIQFQNNGVVDDSQLPKDRFSAERLKGVDSTLKIQPAKLEDSAVYLCASSQGLAGVVEEQYFGPGTRLTVT.

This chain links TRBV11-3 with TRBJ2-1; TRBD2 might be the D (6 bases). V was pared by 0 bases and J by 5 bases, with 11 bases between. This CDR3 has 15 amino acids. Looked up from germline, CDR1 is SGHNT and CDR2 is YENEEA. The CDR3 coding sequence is TGTGCCAGCAGCTTAGATTTGGGACTCAACAATGAGCAGTTCTTC. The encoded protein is CASSLDLGLNNEQFF.

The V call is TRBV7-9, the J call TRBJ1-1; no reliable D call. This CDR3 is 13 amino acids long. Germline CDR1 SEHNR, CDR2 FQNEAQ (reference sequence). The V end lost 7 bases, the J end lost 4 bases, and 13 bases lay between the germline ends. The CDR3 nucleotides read TGTGCCAGCATCCTCGCCGGGATCACTGAAGCTTTCTTT. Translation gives CASILAGITEAFF. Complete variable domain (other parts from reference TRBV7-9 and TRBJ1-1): DTGVSQNPRHKITKRGQNVTFRCDPISEHNRLYWYRQTLGQGPEFLTYFQNEAQLEKSRLLSDRFSAERPKGSFSTLEIQRTEQGDSAMYLCASILAGITEAFFGQGTRLTVV.

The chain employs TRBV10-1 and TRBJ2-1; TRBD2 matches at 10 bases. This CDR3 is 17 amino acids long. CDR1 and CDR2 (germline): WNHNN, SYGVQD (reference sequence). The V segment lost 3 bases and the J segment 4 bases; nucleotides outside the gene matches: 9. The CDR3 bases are TGCGCCAGCAGTGATACCCGGACTAGCGGAACTTACAATGAGCAGTTCTTC. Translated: CASSDTRTSGTYNEQFF.

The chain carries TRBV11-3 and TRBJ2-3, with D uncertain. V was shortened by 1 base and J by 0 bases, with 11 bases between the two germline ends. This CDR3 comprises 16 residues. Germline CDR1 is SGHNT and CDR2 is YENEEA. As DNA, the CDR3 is TGTGCCAGCAGCTTAGGGATACTATCTAGCACAGATACGCAGTATTTT. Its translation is CASSLGILSSTDTQYF.

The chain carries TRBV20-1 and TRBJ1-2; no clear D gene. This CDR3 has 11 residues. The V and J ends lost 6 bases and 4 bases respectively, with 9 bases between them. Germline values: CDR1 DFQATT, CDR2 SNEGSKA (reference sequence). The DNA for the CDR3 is TGCAGTGCAAGAAGAAGCTATGGCTACACCTTC. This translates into CSARRSYGYTF.

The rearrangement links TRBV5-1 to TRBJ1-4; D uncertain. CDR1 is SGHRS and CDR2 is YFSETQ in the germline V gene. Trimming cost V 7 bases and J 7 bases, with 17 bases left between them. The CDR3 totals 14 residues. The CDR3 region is CASRVTGSSEKLFF. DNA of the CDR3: TGCGCCAGCCGAGTGACCGGGAGCAGTGAAAAACTGTTTTTT.